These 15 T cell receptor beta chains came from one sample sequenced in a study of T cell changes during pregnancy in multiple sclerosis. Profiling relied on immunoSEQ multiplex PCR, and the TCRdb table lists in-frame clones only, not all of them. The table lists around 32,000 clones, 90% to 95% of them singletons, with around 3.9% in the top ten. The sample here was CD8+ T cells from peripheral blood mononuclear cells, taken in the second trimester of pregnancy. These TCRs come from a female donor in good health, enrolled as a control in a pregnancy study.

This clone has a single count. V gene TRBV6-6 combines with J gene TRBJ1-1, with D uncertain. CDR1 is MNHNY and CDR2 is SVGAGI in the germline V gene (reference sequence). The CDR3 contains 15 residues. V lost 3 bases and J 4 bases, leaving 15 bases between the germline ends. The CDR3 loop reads CASSYMGNGVTEAFF. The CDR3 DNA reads TGTGCCAGCAGTTATATGGGGAACGGGGTCACTGAAGCTTTCTTT.

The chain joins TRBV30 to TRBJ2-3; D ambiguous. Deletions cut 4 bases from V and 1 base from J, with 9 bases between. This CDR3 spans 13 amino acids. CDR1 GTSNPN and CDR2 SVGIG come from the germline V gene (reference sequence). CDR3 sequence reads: CAWNTVRTDTQYF. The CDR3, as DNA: TGTGCCTGGAACACAGTACGCACAGATACGCAGTATTTT.

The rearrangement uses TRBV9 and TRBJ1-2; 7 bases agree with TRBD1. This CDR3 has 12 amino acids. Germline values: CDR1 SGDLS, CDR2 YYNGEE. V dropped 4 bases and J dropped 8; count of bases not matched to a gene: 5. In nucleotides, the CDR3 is TGTGCCAGCAGCACCGGGACAGAGGGCTACACCTTC. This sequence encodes CASSTGTEGYTF.

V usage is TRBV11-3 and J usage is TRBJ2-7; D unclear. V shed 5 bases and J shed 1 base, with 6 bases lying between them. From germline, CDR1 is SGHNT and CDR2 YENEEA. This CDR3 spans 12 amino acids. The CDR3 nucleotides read TGTGCCAGCAGCCCTAATTCCTACGAGCAGTACTTC. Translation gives CASSPNSYEQYF.

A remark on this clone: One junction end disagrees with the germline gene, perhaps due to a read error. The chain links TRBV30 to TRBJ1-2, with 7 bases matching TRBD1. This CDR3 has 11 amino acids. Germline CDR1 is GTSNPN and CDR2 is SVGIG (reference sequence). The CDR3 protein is CAWSVPQGELF. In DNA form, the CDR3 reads TGTGCCTGGAGTGTACCCCAGGGGGAACTATTC.

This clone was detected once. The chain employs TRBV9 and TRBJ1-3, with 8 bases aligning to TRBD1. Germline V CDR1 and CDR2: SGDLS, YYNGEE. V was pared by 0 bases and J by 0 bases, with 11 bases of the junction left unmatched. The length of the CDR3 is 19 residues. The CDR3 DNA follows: TGTGCCAGCAGCGTAGGGGTTGGGACAGGCGGCTTCTCTGGAAACACCATATATTTT. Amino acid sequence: CASSVGVGTGGFSGNTIYF. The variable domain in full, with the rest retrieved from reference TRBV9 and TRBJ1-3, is DSGVTQTPKHLITATGQRVTLRCSPRSGDLSVYWYQQSLDQGLQFLIQYYNGEERAKGNILERFSAQQFPDLHSELNLSSLELGDSALYFCASSVGVGTGGFSGNTIYFGEGSWLTVV.

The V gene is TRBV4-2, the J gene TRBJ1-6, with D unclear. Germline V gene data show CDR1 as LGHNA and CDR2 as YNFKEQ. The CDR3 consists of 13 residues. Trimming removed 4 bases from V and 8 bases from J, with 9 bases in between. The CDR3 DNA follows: TGTGCCAGCAGCCCTAGTCTTGATTCACCCCTCCACTTT. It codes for CASSPSLDSPLHF.

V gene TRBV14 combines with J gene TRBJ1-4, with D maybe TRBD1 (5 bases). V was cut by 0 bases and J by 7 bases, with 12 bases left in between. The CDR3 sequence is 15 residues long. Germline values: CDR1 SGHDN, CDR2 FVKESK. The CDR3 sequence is CASSQDWGSGEKLFF. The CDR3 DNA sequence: TGTGCCAGCAGCCAAGATTGGGGCTCTGGTGAAAAACTGTTTTTT.

The DNA for the CDR3 is TGTGCCAGCAGCTTTGGGACAGGGGGTACCGGGGAGCTGTTTTTT. Translation gives CASSFGTGGTGELFF. V usage is TRBV7-9 and J usage is TRBJ2-2; 11 bases fit TRBD1. V lost 3 bases to trimming and J lost 5 bases; unmatched junction nucleotides: 2. Germline V gene lookup returns CDR1 SEHNR and CDR2 FQNEAQ (reference sequence). There are 15 residues in the CDR3.

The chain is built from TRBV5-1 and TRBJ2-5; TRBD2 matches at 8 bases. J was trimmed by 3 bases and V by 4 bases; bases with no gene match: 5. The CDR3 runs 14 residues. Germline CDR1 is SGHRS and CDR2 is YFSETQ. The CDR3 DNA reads TGCGCCAGCAGCCCGGGACTAGGGGAAGAGACCCAGTACTTC. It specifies CASSPGLGEETQYF.

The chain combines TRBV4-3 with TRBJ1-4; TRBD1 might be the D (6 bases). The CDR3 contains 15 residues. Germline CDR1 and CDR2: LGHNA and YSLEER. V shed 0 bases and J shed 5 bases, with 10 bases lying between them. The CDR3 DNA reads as TGCGCCAGCAGCCAAGATCCAGGGGTCAATGAAAAACTGTTTTTT. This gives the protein CASSQDPGVNEKLFF.

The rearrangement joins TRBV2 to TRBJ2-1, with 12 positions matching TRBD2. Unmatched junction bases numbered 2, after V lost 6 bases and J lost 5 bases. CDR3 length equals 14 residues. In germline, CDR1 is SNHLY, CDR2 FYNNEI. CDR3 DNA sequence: TGTGCCAGCAGCCGACTAGCGGGGGACAATGAGCAGTTCTTC. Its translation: CASSRLAGDNEQFF. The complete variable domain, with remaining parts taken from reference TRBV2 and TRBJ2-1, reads EPEVTQTPSHQVTQMGQEVILRCVPISNHLYFYWYRQILGQKVEFLVSFYNNEISEKSEIFDDQFSVERPDGSNFTLKIRSTKLEDSAMYFCASSRLAGDNEQFFGPGTRLTVL.

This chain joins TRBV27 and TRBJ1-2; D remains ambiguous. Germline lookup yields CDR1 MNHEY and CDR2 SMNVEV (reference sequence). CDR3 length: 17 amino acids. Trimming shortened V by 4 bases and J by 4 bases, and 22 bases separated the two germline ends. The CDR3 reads CASSSTLASLVSYGYTF. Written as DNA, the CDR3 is TGTGCCAGCAGTTCGACACTGGCATCACTCGTGAGCTATGGCTACACCTTC.

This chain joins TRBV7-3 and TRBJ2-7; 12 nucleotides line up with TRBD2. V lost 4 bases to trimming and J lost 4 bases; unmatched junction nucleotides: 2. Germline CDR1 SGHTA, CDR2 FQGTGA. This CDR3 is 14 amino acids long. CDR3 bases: TGTGCCAGCAGCTATGGGACTAGCGGGTACGAGCAGTACTTC. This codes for CASSYGTSGYEQYF.

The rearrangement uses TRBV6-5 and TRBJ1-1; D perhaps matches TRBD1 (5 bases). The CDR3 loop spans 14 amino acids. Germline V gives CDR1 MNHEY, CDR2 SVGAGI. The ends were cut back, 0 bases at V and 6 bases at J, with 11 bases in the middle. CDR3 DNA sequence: TGTGCCAGCAGTTACTCGCGGGGGAGCCCTGAAGCTTTCTTT. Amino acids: CASSYSRGSPEAFF.